This T cell receptor (beta chain) appears in the sequencing data of a study of blood T cell repertoires in COVID-19. Sequencing was performed with immunoSEQ multiplex PCR; in TCRdb, only in-frame clones are kept and a portion is missing. Of around 170,000 clones in the sample, around 87% were seen once. V gave up 7 bases and J gave up 4 bases; unmatched junction bases: 5. CDR3 size: 13 residues. Germline CDR1 is SGHNT and CDR2 is YENEEA. The sample consisted of peripheral blood. The rearrangement uses TRBV11-3 and TRBJ1-2; 8 bases agree with TRBD1. The sequence was obtained from a woman in her 30s with active or convalescent COVID-19. CDR3 bases: TGTGCCAGCACCCCAGGGGGCGTCTATGGCTACACCTTC. It translates to CASTPGGVYGYTF.